The 28 T cell receptor beta chains in this list originate from one sample, sequenced in a study of cytomegalovirus exposure and HLA in healthy donors. Use of 60 Vbeta and 13 Jbeta primers characterized the PCR. Produced via immunoSEQ multiplex PCR; TCRdb's table is partial and in-frame only. This table holds roughly 180,000 clones, 79% found once. The sample taken for sequencing was PBMCs. These receptors were obtained from a girl under 18 in good health and CMV-seropositive.

The chain uses TRBV7-9 and TRBJ1-4, with TRBD1 matching 7 bases. The CDR3 sequence is 15 residues long. The germline V gene encodes CDR1 SEHNR and CDR2 FQNEAQ (reference sequence). J lost 8 bases, V lost 4 bases, and 10 bases had no gene match. As DNA, the CDR3 is TGTGCCAGCAGCTCGACAGGGTTGGATGGCGAAAAACTGTTTTTT. Its translation is CASSSTGLDGEKLFF. Complete variable domain (other parts from reference TRBV7-9 and TRBJ1-4): DTGVSQNPRHKITKRGQNVTFRCDPISEHNRLYWYRQTLGQGPEFLTYFQNEAQLEKSRLLSDRFSAERPKGSFSTLEIQRTEQGDSAMYLCASSSTGLDGEKLFFGSGTQLSVL.

V and J are TRBV6-5 and TRBJ2-7; 7 bases fit TRBD1. Trimming cost V 5 bases and J 0 bases; bases outside gene matches: 4. The length of the CDR3 is 14 residues. Germline V gene lookup returns CDR1 MNHEY and CDR2 SVGAGI. CDR3 residues: CASSRQGFSYEQYF. DNA of the CDR3: TGTGCCAGCAGTAGACAGGGTTTCTCCTACGAGCAGTACTTC.

This chain links TRBV5-4 with TRBJ2-5; 7 bases agree with TRBD1. The CDR3 is made up of 14 amino acids. V was clipped by 0 bases and J by 7 bases; unmatched bases: 6. Germline CDR1 reads SGHNT; CDR2 reads YYREEE (reference sequence). The CDR3 region is CASSLGAGQVTQYF. CDR3 DNA: TGTGCCAGCAGCTTGGGGGCCGGACAGGTGACCCAGTACTTC.

The chain joins TRBV6-6 to TRBJ2-1; D is perhaps TRBD1 (5 bases). Trimming took 5 bases from V and 5 from J, leaving 7 bases between them. Germline CDR1 is MNHNY and CDR2 is SVGAGI (reference sequence). The CDR3 runs 12 residues. CDR3 in DNA: TGTGCCAGCAGTGCCAGGGACAATGAGCAGTTCTTC. The encoded protein is CASSARDNEQFF.

This rearrangement joins TRBV2 to TRBJ2-2, with D possibly TRBD1 on 7 matching bases. Per germline, CDR1 SNHLY and CDR2 FYNNEI. The CDR3 consists of 15 residues. V lost 6 bases to trimming and J lost 6 bases, with 17 bases between them. CDR3 loop: CASRRETGEAGELFF. Here the CDR3 DNA reads TGTGCCAGCAGGAGAGAAACAGGGGAGGCCGGGGAGCTGTTTTTT.

The chain recombines TRBV7-2 with TRBJ1-1; 7 nucleotides match TRBD1. CDR1 and CDR2 from the germline V gene are SGHTA and FQGNSA. CDR3 length equals 14 residues. Trimming took 5 bases from V and 8 from J; bases not matched to a gene: 11. The CDR3 DNA is TGTGCCAGCAGCCGGGGACAGCCTAGTCACGAAGCTTTCTTT. Amino acids: CASSRGQPSHEAFF. Full variable domain (missing parts from reference TRBV7-2 and TRBJ1-1): GAGVSQSPSNKVTEKGKDVELRCDPISGHTALYWYRQSLGQGLEFLIYFQGNSAPDKSGLPSDRFSAERTGGSVSTLTIQRTQQEDSAVYLCASSRGQPSHEAFFGQGTRLTVV.

In its sample, this clone was seen a few times. The chain recombines TRBV9 with TRBJ2-3; TRBD2 is a possible D gene (6 bases). This CDR3 is 16 amino acids long. The V and J ends lost 2 bases and 2 bases respectively, with 15 bases between them. Germline V gene sequence: CDR1 SGDLS, CDR2 YYNGEE. The CDR3 loop reads CASSVEGSRLTDTQYF. CDR3 DNA: TGTGCCAGCAGCGTGGAGGGGAGCCGACTCACAGATACGCAGTATTTT.

This clone was found a few times. This chain links TRBV19 with TRBJ1-5, with D hard to call. Trimming removed 5 bases from V and 7 bases from J, with 9 bases in between. The CDR3 contains 12 residues. The germline gives CDR1 LNHDA, CDR2 SQIVND (reference sequence). The CDR3 nucleotides read TGTGCCAGTAGTCACATTAAGCAGCCCCAGCATTTT. Its protein is CASSHIKQPQHF.

This rearrangement joins TRBV7-2 to TRBJ2-5; 9 nucleotides match TRBD1. The CDR3 sequence is 17 residues long. The V and J ends lost 4 bases and 3 bases, in that order; junction bases with no gene match: 12. Germline values: CDR1 SGHTA, CDR2 FQGNSA. CDR3: CASSYLALTGGKETQYF. CDR3 nucleotides: TGTGCCAGCAGCTACCTCGCCCTGACAGGGGGTAAAGAGACCCAGTACTTC.

The rearrangement joins TRBV6-6 to TRBJ1-2, with D possibly being TRBD1 (5 bases). Trimming took off 0 bases at V and 0 bases at J, with 11 bases between the two ends. The CDR3 spans 16 residues. The germline V gene encodes CDR1 MNHNY and CDR2 SVGAGI (reference sequence). DNA of the CDR3: TGTGCCAGCAGTTACTCCACAGGAGATACTAACTATGGCTACACCTTC. Residues: CASSYSTGDTNYGYTF.

The chain combines TRBV5-1 with TRBJ1-1; weak D call: TRBD1 (5 bases). The CDR3 is 16 amino acids. Trimming cost V 5 bases and J 2 bases, with 19 bases left between them. CDR1 and CDR2 from the germline V gene are SGHRS and YFSETQ. CDR3: CASRKVAGTDNTEAFF. CDR3 nucleotides: TGCGCCAGCAGGAAGGTAGCTGGGACTGACAACACTGAAGCTTTCTTT.

V and J are TRBV4-3 and TRBJ2-1; D is possibly TRBD1 (6 bases). The length of the CDR3 is 17 residues. Germline V lookup: CDR1 LGHNA, CDR2 YSLEER. Trimming took 0 bases from V and 3 from J, leaving 15 bases between them. The CDR3 DNA is TGCGCCAGCAGCCAAGACTCGAACAGGGTCATCTACAATGAGCAGTTCTTC. It codes for CASSQDSNRVIYNEQFF.

On this clone: The same CDR3 also results from other DNA sequences found in this sample. The DNA of the CDR3 is TGTGCCAGCAGCCCCCCCGGTCAGCCCCAGCATTTT. This translates into CASSPPGQPQHF. This rearrangement joins TRBV7-2 to TRBJ1-5; D ambiguous. Germline V gene lookup returns CDR1 SGHTA and CDR2 FQGNSA. With 5 bases removed from V and 6 bases from J, the gap between germline ends came to 8 bases. The CDR3 consists of 12 residues.

This clone showed up just a few times. The chain uses TRBV6-4 and TRBJ2-3; possible D gene TRBD2, 5 bases. CDR3 length: 15 residues. Trimming removed 8 bases from V and 0 bases from J, with 15 bases in between. CDR1 MRHNA and CDR2 SNTAGT come from the germline V gene. CDR3 coding DNA: TGTGCCAGCGCTAGCCAGCCTGACAGCACAGATACGCAGTATTTT. It encodes CASASQPDSTDTQYF.

The chain employs TRBV7-2 and TRBJ1-4; D perhaps matches TRBD1 (5 bases). V shed 7 bases and J shed 10 bases, with 19 bases lying between them. This CDR3 is built from 14 residues. Germline V gene lookup returns CDR1 SGHTA and CDR2 FQGNSA. CDR3 residues: CASTPGGGDGKLFF. The CDR3 nucleotides are TGTGCCAGCACCCCGGGGGGAGGGGACGGAAAACTGTTTTTT. The full variable domain, in which reference TRBV7-2 and TRBJ1-4 provide the parts outside the CDR3, is GAGVSQSPSNKVTEKGKDVELRCDPISGHTALYWYRQSLGQGLEFLIYFQGNSAPDKSGLPSDRFSAERTGGSVSTLTIQRTQQEDSAVYLCASTPGGGDGKLFFGSGTQLSVL.

The V and J genes are TRBV29-1 and TRBJ1-2; D is uncertain. Germline V gene data show CDR1 as SQVTM and CDR2 as ANQGSEA. The CDR3 runs to 13 residues. The V end was cut by 0 bases, the J end by 2 bases, with 7 bases between. Written as DNA, the CDR3 is TGCAGCGTTGAAGATCTACAGAACTATGGCTACACCTTC. This translates into CSVEDLQNYGYTF.

This clone was counted only a few times. The rearrangement joins TRBV4-1 to TRBJ2-7; TRBD1 is a possible D gene (5 bases). V was pared by 0 bases and J by 7 bases, with 16 bases between. The length of the CDR3 is 15 residues. In germline, CDR1 is MGHRA, CDR2 YSYEKL. CDR3 amino acids: CASSQDPRAAGEQYF. CDR3 bases: TGCGCCAGCAGCCAAGACCCCAGGGCGGCCGGGGAGCAGTACTTC.

The chain uses TRBV19 and TRBJ1-1; tentative D call: TRBD1 (5 bases). Germline V gene lookup returns CDR1 LNHDA and CDR2 SQIVND (reference sequence). This CDR3 region has 15 residues. Trimming took 1 base from V and 7 from J, leaving 16 bases between them. The CDR3 reads CASSIGGDGNREAFF. The CDR3 DNA reads TGTGCCAGTAGTATAGGGGGGGATGGAAACCGTGAAGCTTTCTTT.

V and J are TRBV25-1 and TRBJ1-2; the D gene is possibly TRBD1 (5 bases). CDR1 is MGHDK, CDR2 SYGVNS, per germline. Trimming cost V 4 bases and J 0 bases, with 9 bases left between them. This CDR3 comprises 14 residues. The CDR3, as DNA: TGTGCCAGCAGTGGGGGGGGAACTAACTATGGCTACACCTTC. This gives the protein CASSGGGTNYGYTF.

This rearrangement joins TRBV10-2 to TRBJ2-7; 7 bases agree with TRBD1. The CDR3 loop spans 16 amino acids. The V and J ends lost 11 bases and 4 bases, in that order; junction bases with no gene match: 20. CDR1 and CDR2 from the germline V gene are WSHSY and SAAADI. Written as DNA, the CDR3 is TGCGCCTTCAACCCGGCCCGAGACAGGGCTCGATACGAGCAGTACTTC. Encoded protein: CAFNPARDRARYEQYF.

This chain joins TRBV2 and TRBJ1-2; D gene uncertain. V dropped 3 bases and J dropped 13 bases, with 15 bases sitting between them. CDR3 size: 12 residues. Germline values: CDR1 SNHLY, CDR2 FYNNEI. CDR3 coding DNA: TGTGCCAGCAGTGAGGAGACGACTAGGCCCACCTTC. Translating gives CASSEETTRPTF.

This clone has just one count. This sequence joins TRBV2 and TRBJ2-7, with 11 bases aligning to TRBD2. Germline V gene sequence: CDR1 SNHLY, CDR2 FYNNEI. Trimming took 2 bases from V and 7 from J; bases not matched to a gene: 4. The length of the CDR3 is 14 residues. The CDR3 loop reads CASSEIAGGREQYF. The DNA for the CDR3 is TGTGCCAGCAGTGAAATAGCGGGGGGGCGTGAGCAGTACTTC.

This sequence joins TRBV6-5 and TRBJ2-3; weak D call: TRBD2 (6 bases). The CDR3 length is 15 residues. Germline loops: CDR1 MNHEY, CDR2 SVGAGI. V was pared by 4 bases and J by 6 bases, with 17 bases between. CDR3 in DNA: TGTGCCAGCAGTTTCTCGGTGGGGAGCGGGGATACGCAGTATTTT. This gives the protein CASSFSVGSGDTQYF.

V gene TRBV6-1 combines with J gene TRBJ2-7, with TRBD1 matching 7 bases. The junction had 15 bases not matched to a gene; V was cut back by 3 bases and J by 10 bases. Looked up from germline, CDR1 is MNHNS and CDR2 is SASEGT. There are 15 residues in the CDR3. The CDR3 spells CASSDLTGTVDSQYF. CDR3 in DNA: TGTGCCAGCAGTGACCTCACCGGGACAGTAGATAGTCAGTACTTC.

This chain connects TRBV5-5 to TRBJ2-5; TRBD1 matches 7 bases. The CDR3 loop spans 15 amino acids. Per germline, CDR1 SGHKS and CDR2 YYEKEE (reference sequence). J lost 5 bases, V lost 4 bases, and 11 bases had no gene match. DNA of the CDR3: TGTGCCAGCAGCCTCCGACAGGGTGGTGGGGAGACCCAGTACTTC. Amino acids: CASSLRQGGGETQYF.

A single count supports this clone. J is TRBJ2-5 and V is TRBV9; 8 bases are shared with TRBD1. V lost 2 bases to trimming and J lost 1 base; unmatched junction nucleotides: 4. The CDR3 has 15 amino acids. Germline lookup yields CDR1 SGDLS and CDR2 YYNGEE. This CDR3 is CASSVTGDSQETQYF. CDR3 DNA: TGTGCCAGCAGCGTGACAGGGGACTCCCAAGAGACCCAGTACTTC.

The chain combines TRBV7-6 with TRBJ2-5, with 7 bases aligning to TRBD1. V was clipped by 5 bases and J by 2 bases; unmatched bases: 8. Germline V gives CDR1 SGHVS, CDR2 FNYEAQ. There are 15 residues in the CDR3. For the CDR3, the DNA is TGTGCCAGCAGCCCCCGGACAGGATGGCAAGAGACCCAGTACTTC. It encodes CASSPRTGWQETQYF.

The table lists this clone with a few counts. The chain has TRBV18 and TRBJ1-5; TRBD1 matches 7 bases. CDR1 is KGHSH, CDR2 LQKENI, per germline. This CDR3 is built from 13 residues. Trimming took 6 bases from V and 4 from J; bases not matched to a gene: 3. This chain's CDR3 is CASSPTGNQPQHF. The CDR3 bases are TGTGCCAGCTCCCCGACAGGGAATCAGCCCCAGCATTTT.